This T cell receptor (beta chain) appears in the sequencing data of a study of blood T cell repertoires in COVID-19. Overall study: Acute and convalescent COVID-19 specimens originated in the United States, Italy and Spain. T cells, B-cell-depleted T cells, or PBMCs supplied cDNA or gDNA.

V was clipped by 5 bases and J by 7 bases; unmatched bases: 6. CDR1 and CDR2 (germline): SEHNR, FQNEAQ (reference sequence). This CDR3 has 14 amino acids. Only in-frame clones appear in the TCRdb table, and some are missing; sequencing was by immunoSEQ multiplex PCR. The data show approximately 430,000 clones, roughly 90% seen once. The clonotype comes from a woman in her twenties or thirties with active or convalescent COVID-19. Sample: peripheral blood. The chain links TRBV7-9 to TRBJ2-1, with 9 positions matching TRBD1. This chain's CDR3 is CASSLGTGLNEQFF. The CDR3 region has the DNA TGTGCCAGCAGCCTAGGGACAGGGTTGAATGAGCAGTTCTTC.